Each of the 29 T cell receptor beta chains below was sequenced from the same sample in a study of beta chain features in type 1 diabetes. What was sequenced were expressed TCRB transcripts, since all of the isolated RNA had been reverse transcribed. Here immunoSEQ multiplex PCR was the method, and the copy in TCRdb shows in-frame clones only, minus some. The sample has under 450,000 clones, more than 12% seen once. The material sequenced was naive CD4+ T cells from blood. The origin of the receptors is a woman between 18 and 29 years old in good health.

The gene calls are TRBV9 and TRBJ2-7, with D perhaps TRBD2 (6 bases). V lost 0 bases and J lost 3, with 13 bases in between. Germline V gives CDR1 SGDLS, CDR2 YYNGEE. The CDR3 has 15 residues. CDR3 sequence: CASSVVAGSLYEQYF. CDR3 DNA: TGTGCCAGCAGCGTAGTGGCCGGGAGTCTCTACGAGCAGTACTTC. Using reference TRBV9 and TRBJ2-7 for the parts outside the CDR3, the full variable domain is DSGVTQTPKHLITATGQRVTLRCSPRSGDLSVYWYQQSLDQGLQFLIQYYNGEERAKGNILERFSAQQFPDLHSELNLSSLELGDSALYFCASSVVAGSLYEQYFGPGTRLTVT.

There are a few counts of this clone. The rearrangement joins TRBV7-9 to TRBJ2-5; TRBD1 matches 12 bases. The CDR3 consists of 15 residues. V lost 6 bases, J lost 4 bases, and 6 bases stayed unmatched. Looked up from germline, CDR1 is SEHNR and CDR2 is FQNEAQ (reference sequence). CDR3 sequence (DNA): TGTGCCAGCAGTTATTGGGGACAGGGGGCAGAGACCCAGTACTTC. As protein: CASSYWGQGAETQYF.

This clone was counted a few times. The V and J genes are TRBV10-3 and TRBJ2-1; D is possibly TRBD2 (5 bases). Germline V gives CDR1 ENHRY, CDR2 SYGVKD. The ends were cut back, 3 bases at V and 7 bases at J, with 10 bases in the middle. The CDR3 is made up of 13 amino acids. As DNA, the CDR3 is TGTGCCATCAGTGACGGGATCGGTAATGAGCAGTTCTTC. Amino acids: CAISDGIGNEQFF.

This clone was detected a few times. V gene TRBV15 combines with J gene TRBJ2-7; a possible D gene is TRBD2 (5 bases). Trimming left V 5 bases short and J 6 bases short, with 23 bases between. This CDR3 is built from 16 residues. Germline CDR1 LNHNV, CDR2 YYDKDF (reference sequence). CDR3 amino acids: CATSRTSTGIGFEQYF. The CDR3 DNA reads as TGTGCCACCAGCCGAACATCCACCGGGATAGGGTTCGAGCAGTACTTC.

The table lists this clone with a few counts. The chain couples TRBV5-6 to TRBJ2-3; D might be TRBD1 (6 bases). The CDR3 consists of 15 residues. Trimming pared 3 bases from V and 2 bases from J, leaving 13 bases between. The germline CDR1 and CDR2 sequences are SGHDT and YYEEEE. The CDR3 bases are TGTGCCAGCAGCTCCTACCGGGGACACACAGATACGCAGTATTTT. Its protein product is CASSSYRGHTDTQYF.

The genes are TRBV29-1 and TRBJ2-3, with D perhaps matching TRBD1 (6 bases). The germline gives CDR1 SQVTM, CDR2 ANQGSEA. V was cut by 3 bases and J by 0 bases, with 13 bases left in between. The CDR3 is 15 residues long. The CDR3 spells CSVDGTWISTDTQYF. The CDR3 coding sequence is TGCAGCGTTGATGGGACATGGATCAGCACAGATACGCAGTATTTT.

The sample holds a few counts of this clone. The V and J genes are TRBV7-9 and TRBJ1-5; D perhaps matches TRBD1 (5 bases). Germline V lookup: CDR1 SEHNR, CDR2 FQNEAQ (reference sequence). The CDR3 is made up of 18 amino acids. The V and J ends lost 6 bases and 5 bases respectively, with 26 bases between them. The CDR3 loop is CASSSPRAGTRDDQPQHF. DNA for the CDR3: TGTGCCAGCAGTTCACCTCGGGCGGGGACCCGAGATGATCAGCCCCAGCATTTT.

This clone was counted only a few times. This chain joins TRBV25-1 and TRBJ2-4; TRBD1 might be the D (5 bases). Trimming shortened V by 3 bases and J by 5 bases, and 8 bases separated the two germline ends. The CDR3 totals 13 residues. Germline loops: CDR1 MGHDK, CDR2 SYGVNS. Here the CDR3 reads CASSDGRENIQYF. The CDR3 coding sequence is TGTGCCAGCAGTGATGGCAGGGAAAACATTCAGTACTTC.

This clone was counted between two and nine times. Other DNA variants within this sample encode the same CDR3. The chain uses TRBV19 and TRBJ2-6, with D unresolved. Germline loops: CDR1 LNHDA, CDR2 SQIVND (reference sequence). Trimming took off 1 base at V and 0 bases at J, with 4 bases between the two ends. The CDR3 loop spans 15 amino acids. The CDR3 loop is CASSIGGSGANVLTF. DNA for the CDR3: TGTGCCAGTAGTATAGGAGGCTCTGGGGCCAACGTCCTGACTTTC.

This clone was picked up a small number of times. The chain employs TRBV30 and TRBJ2-1, with 9 bases aligning to TRBD2. The V gene's germline CDR1 is GTSNPN and CDR2 SVGIG (reference sequence). The CDR3 extends over 15 amino acids. V lost 2 bases, J lost 6 bases, and 8 bases stayed unmatched. The CDR3 here is CAWSRLAGPANEQFF. In DNA form, the CDR3 reads TGTGCCTGGAGTCGCCTAGCGGGACCCGCCAATGAGCAGTTCTTC.

In its sample, this clone was seen a few times. This sequence joins TRBV28 and TRBJ2-4, with 11 bases matching TRBD2. The CDR3 consists of 18 residues. In germline, CDR1 is MDHEN, CDR2 SYDVKM. The ends lost 5 bases at V and 0 bases at J; junction bases unmatched: 9. The CDR3 region has the DNA TGTGCCAGCAGTCCACTAGCGGGAGCCCTCCTAGCCAAAAACATTCAGTACTTC. It is translated as CASSPLAGALLAKNIQYF.

This clone was seen more than once but under ten times. The CDR3 protein is CASSLVVAGAYNEQFF. The CDR3 nucleotides are TGCGCCAGCAGCTTGGTGGTAGCGGGGGCTTACAATGAGCAGTTCTTC. The rearrangement links TRBV5-1 to TRBJ2-1, with 9 bases matching TRBD2. CDR3 length equals 16 residues. The trim removed 0 bases at V and 4 bases at J, leaving 5 bases unmatched. Germline CDR1 reads SGHRS; CDR2 reads YFSETQ.

The rearrangement links TRBV29-1 to TRBJ2-3; 9 bases fit TRBD2. Trimming at V came to 4 bases and at J to 1 base, leaving 6 bases not matched to a gene. Germline loops: CDR1 SQVTM, CDR2 ANQGSEA. This CDR3 spans 15 amino acids. CDR3 DNA sequence: TGCAGCGTTGGAGAGCGGGAGGTGGGCACAGATACGCAGTATTTT. Amino acids: CSVGEREVGTDTQYF.

This rearrangement joins TRBV13 to TRBJ2-7; maybe TRBD2 (6 bases). Trimming shortened V by 4 bases and J by 8 bases, and 12 bases separated the two germline ends. Germline CDR1 reads PRHDT; CDR2 reads FYEKMQ (reference sequence). The CDR3 loop spans 12 amino acids. This chain's CDR3 is CASSSPAGKQYF. The CDR3 coding sequence is TGTGCCAGCAGCTCCCCGGCGGGGAAGCAGTACTTC.

The genes are TRBV7-9 and TRBJ1-1, with D unresolved. The CDR3 covers 13 residues. V was clipped by 3 bases and J by 4 bases, with 9 bases between them. The germline V gene encodes CDR1 SEHNR and CDR2 FQNEAQ (reference sequence). The CDR3 sequence: CASSFAGPTEAFF. The DNA for the CDR3 is TGTGCCAGCAGCTTCGCTGGGCCCACTGAAGCTTTCTTT.

This clone was detected only a few times. This chain links TRBV6-5 with TRBJ2-4, with 9 nucleotides matching TRBD1. Germline V gene lookup returns CDR1 MNHEY and CDR2 SVGAGI. The length of the CDR3 is 14 residues. The J segment lost 8 bases and the V segment lost 2 bases, leaving 4 bases of the junction unmatched. In DNA, the CDR3 is TGTGCCAGCAGTTACGAGACAGGGGGGTACATTCAGTACTTC. Its translation: CASSYETGGYIQYF.

This clone was recorded a few times. V and J are TRBV7-2 and TRBJ2-7; 12 bases line up with TRBD2. The germline V gene encodes CDR1 SGHTA and CDR2 FQGNSA. The CDR3 consists of 16 residues. The V gene end was trimmed by 5 bases and the J gene end by 7 bases; junction bases not matched to a gene: 12. CDR3 sequence reads: CASSPSNSGLAGEQYF. As DNA, the CDR3 is TGTGCCAGCAGCCCTTCAAACTCCGGACTAGCGGGGGAGCAGTACTTC.

Regarding this clone: The same CDR3 is also encoded by other DNA sequences in this sample. V and J are TRBV28 and TRBJ2-7, with D hard to call. The CDR3 has 12 residues. CDR1 MDHEN and CDR2 SYDVKM come from the germline V gene. Trimming took 4 bases from V and 0 from J, leaving 4 bases between them. The CDR3 bases are TGTGCCAGCAGTTCTAGCTCCTACGAGCAGTACTTC. Protein sequence: CASSSSSYEQYF.

This clone was seen a few times. This rearrangement joins TRBV5-1 to TRBJ2-7, with D possibly TRBD1 on 5 matching bases. Trimming removed 2 bases at V and 5 bases at J, with 11 bases between. Germline assignment: CDR1 SGHRS and CDR2 YFSETQ. The CDR3 covers 13 residues. CDR3: CASSFQGSNEQYF. The CDR3 DNA reads TGCGCCAGCAGCTTCCAGGGTTCCAACGAGCAGTACTTC. Combining the CDR3 with reference TRBV5-1 and TRBJ2-7 gives the whole variable domain KAGVTQTPRYLIKTRGQQVTLSCSPISGHRSVSWYQQTPGQGLQFLFEYFSETQRNKGNFPGRFSGRQFSNSRSEMNVSTLELGDSALYLCASSFQGSNEQYFGPGTRLTVT.

This chain uses TRBV21-1 with TRBJ1-1; the table's TRBD1 call for D was not verified on the DNA. TRBV21-1 is termed a pseudogene. CDR3 length equals 15 residues. For the CDR3, the DNA is TGTGCCAGCAGCCCCCAAAGGGACAGGGGAACTGAAGCTTTCTTT. This translates into CASSPQRDRGTEAFF.

The chain carries TRBV5-6 and TRBJ2-3; 8 bases map to TRBD2. V trimming: 2 bases; J trimming: 3 bases; junction bases outside the gene matches: 8. Germline-derived CDR1 and CDR2 are SGHDT and YYEEEE. The CDR3 runs 16 residues. In nucleotides, the CDR3 is TGTGCCAGCAGCTTTGTAGGGACTAGAAAAACAGATACGCAGTATTTT. Residues: CASSFVGTRKTDTQYF.

This clone has just a few counts. The chain is built from TRBV23-1 and TRBJ2-4, with D possibly TRBD2 on 7 matching bases. TRBV23-1 counts as an open reading frame of uncertain function. Trimming left V 0 bases short and J 0 bases short, with 12 bases between. The CDR3 totals 17 residues. CDR3 sequence reads: CASSQSRGGLAKNIQYF. The DNA of the CDR3 is TGCGCCAGCAGTCAATCGAGGGGGGGTTTAGCCAAAAACATTCAGTACTTC.

This clone showed up just a few times. This sequence joins TRBV4-3 and TRBJ1-5, with D hard to call. Germline values: CDR1 LGHNA, CDR2 YSLEER. V was trimmed by 1 base and J by 7 bases, leaving 14 bases between them. The CDR3 has 15 residues. CDR3 in DNA: TGCGCCAGCAGCCAAGCGCCGCCCGAGGGACAGCCCCAGCATTTT. This encodes CASSQAPPEGQPQHF.

This clone was observed a handful of times. The CDR3 sequence is CASSGGQGGQPQHF. CDR3 sequence (DNA): TGTGCCAGCAGCGGGGGACAGGGGGGTCAGCCCCAGCATTTT. The chain is built from TRBV9 and TRBJ1-5; 11 bases align to TRBD1. CDR1 and CDR2 from the germline V gene are SGDLS and YYNGEE. The CDR3 extends over 14 amino acids. With 3 bases clipped from V and 6 bases from J, the junction kept 2 bases outside the gene matches.

This clone has only a few counts. V and J are TRBV5-1 and TRBJ2-7, with 8 bases identical to TRBD1. The CDR3 runs 14 residues. The V and J ends lost 0 bases and 5 bases, in that order; junction bases with no gene match: 4. Germline V gene sequence: CDR1 SGHRS, CDR2 YFSETQ. CDR3 sequence (DNA): TGCGCCAGCAGCTTGGGGCAGGGGGCCAACGAGCAGTACTTC. Translation: CASSLGQGANEQYF.

Only a few counts were recorded for this clone. This chain joins TRBV7-9 and TRBJ2-1, with 7 bases fitting TRBD1. The CDR3 loop spans 15 amino acids. The junction had 8 bases not matched to a gene; V was cut back by 6 bases and J by 3 bases. Germline V gene lookup returns CDR1 SEHNR and CDR2 FQNEAQ (reference sequence). The DNA of the CDR3 is TGTGCCAGCAGTCAAACCGGGACAGTCTACAATGAGCAGTTCTTC. This encodes CASSQTGTVYNEQFF.

This clone was seen only a few times. The chain links TRBV4-2 to TRBJ2-2; 9 bases line up with TRBD2. This CDR3 comprises 17 residues. Germline-derived CDR1 and CDR2 are LGHNA and YNFKEQ. The trim removed 6 bases at V and 6 bases at J, leaving 14 bases unmatched. In DNA form, the CDR3 reads TGTGCCAGCAGGCCGGGACTAGCCAGTGGGGTAGCCGGGGAGCTGTTTTTT. Its protein product is CASRPGLASGVAGELFF.

This rearrangement joins TRBV11-3 to TRBJ2-2; no clear D. Deletions cut 4 bases from V and 8 bases from J, with 11 bases between. The CDR3 spans 13 residues. Germline V lookup: CDR1 SGHNT, CDR2 YENEEA. In DNA, the CDR3 is TGTGCCAGCAGCTCCTCGCGTAAAGGGGAGCTGTTTTTT. Translated: CASSSSRKGELFF.

This chain connects TRBV7-2 to TRBJ2-5; a possible D gene is TRBD1 (5 bases). The CDR3 spans 13 residues. Trimming left V 5 bases short and J 0 bases short, with 7 bases between. From germline, CDR1 is SGHTA and CDR2 FQGNSA. The CDR3 DNA follows: TGTGCCAGCAGCACAGGCTACCAAGAGACCCAGTACTTC. Its protein is CASSTGYQETQYF.